This TCR beta chain was identified during a study of blood T cell repertoires in COVID-19 (dated by TCRdb to 2019 to 2021). The study in broad terms: Collaborator samples came from the United States, Italy and Spain and covered acute and convalescent phases of COVID-19. The repertoires were made available in a free public database intended to serve as a resource for research on the immune response to SARS-CoV-2. Samples came from the ongoing ImmuneRACE study (first 160 participants) plus 1,254 subjects from 6 global collaborators. The prospective study material was composed of cDNA or gDNA derived from T cells, B-cell-depleted T cells, or PBMCs. HLA class I and class II types, where available, came from metadata supplied by the sample provider rather than from assay-based typing. The dataset comprised deeply sampled blood TCRbeta repertoires from subjects exposed to, actively infected with, or recovered from COVID-19. A de-identified subject ID, COVID-19 status, age in years and sex were almost always included in the sample metadata. The research as a whole found: The quantity of clinical and demographic metadata differed by source and by participant and was supplied without curation.

Collaborating institutions collected whole blood in K2EDTA tubes following their own protocols. For TCRbeta analysis, collaborator samples were shipped as frozen whole blood, as isolated PBMCs, or as DNA extracted from either sample type. TCRbeta CDR3 regions were amplified from genomic DNA using the immunoSEQ Assay, a bias-controlled multiplex PCR. In the original analysis: The number of nucleated cells in each sample was estimated from the amplification of reference gene primers within the assay. Sequence reads were collapsed and filtered to measure the absolute abundance of every unique TCRbeta CDR3 rearrangement. Productive Simpson clonality was computed per sample as the square root of Simpson's diversity index over productive rearrangements. The table was pulled from immuneACCESS by TCRdb, which kept in-frame rearrangements only. Such tables lose some clones; where checked, under half of the loss comes from unresolved V genes, and the rest has no known cause. The DNA was the basis for D and trimming; V, J and clone size are from that table. Recorded for this sample are about 100,000 clones; roughly nine tenths of them occurred a single time. Clones ranked in the top ten supply roughly 0.97% of the sample.

This clone occurred once. Its antigen specificity is not known. No much larger clone is present one base from it, and per-base qualities are unavailable. The CDR3 goes from the cysteine to the phenylalanine over 15 residues. Of the read, only the CDR3 DNA is kept; its 45 bases are in frame from base 1. CDR1 MDHEN and CDR2 SYDVKM are derived from the germline V gene. A distance of 19 bases separates the germline ends of V and J, which lose 6 bases and 5 bases respectively. The chain employs TRBV28 and TRBJ2-5, and the D gene may be TRBD2, 6 bases matching. The sequence derives from a man aged 55-75 years with acute or convalescent COVID-19. Sequenced sample: peripheral blood. The bases are TGTGCCAGCAGCCAATCCGGAACAGGAGGGGAGACCCAGTACTTC. It encodes CASSQSGTGGETQYF. The full variable domain, completed from the reference TRBV28 and TRBJ2-5 proteins outside the CDR3, reads DVKVTQSSRYLVKRTGEKVFLECVQDMDHENMFWYRQDPGLGLRLIYFSYDVKMKEKGDIPEGYSVSREKKERFSLILESASTNQTSMYLCASSQSGTGGETQYFGPGTRLLVL.